This T cell receptor (beta chain) was recovered during a study of cytomegalovirus exposure and HLA in healthy donors. Overall study findings and caveats: Prior analysis indicated that the majority of TCR beta V segments exhibited productivity approximately 90% or approximately 30% of the time. Some V segments, TRBV6-2 and TRBV6-3 among them, were indistinguishable and were therefore excluded. Cytomegalovirus status was reportedly diagnosed by the classifier with high sensitivity and specificity.

This CDR3 contains 15 residues. Germline CDR1 and CDR2: KGHSH and LQKENI. Trimming removed 0 bases from V and 4 bases from J; junction bases left unmatched: 1. The PCR made use of 60 Vbeta and 13 Jbeta primers. This table comes from immunoSEQ multiplex PCR, and its TCRdb copy is limited to in-frame clones, with some not included. The table shows under 200,000 clones, with 75% to 90% occurring only once. This clone was recorded once. Its specificity is unknown. Material for sequencing was PBMCs. This clonotype was obtained from a man between 18 and 29 years old in good health and CMV-seropositive. This chain uses TRBV18 with TRBJ2-1; 9 bases match TRBD2. The DNA for the CDR3 is TGTGCCAGCTCACCACCGAGCGGGGGGTACAATGAGCAGTTCTTC. It specifies CASSPPSGGYNEQFF. The full variable domain, in which reference TRBV18 and TRBJ2-1 provide the parts outside the CDR3, is NAGVMQNPRHLVRRRGQEARLRCSPMKGHSHVYWYRQLPEEGLKFMVYLQKENIIDESGMPKERFSAEFPKEGPSILRIQQVVRGDSAAYFCASSPPSGGYNEQFFGPGTRLTVL.